Below are 25 T cell receptor beta chains sequenced from a single sample in a study of molecular identifiers for immune sequencing clone quantification. TCRdb analysed the PCR reads with MiXCR anew, one entry per CDR3 protein. The table includes 70,000 to 90,000 distinct CDR3 sequences, over 20% detected once. The sequenced sample consisted of naive CD8+ T cells from blood, with Jurkat cell RNA spiked in. Subset described: FACS-sorted CD8+CD4-CCR7+CD45RA+ naive T cells. All receptors derive from a human donor in good health. Some libraries in this study had Jurkat cell RNA spiked in.

Comment on this clonotype: Germline is not matched at one junction end, which may reflect a read error. The rearrangement uses TRBV5-4 and TRBJ2-4; either TRBD1 or TRBD2 may fit D (5 bases each). The CDR3 is made up of 15 amino acids. Looked up from germline, CDR1 is SGHNT and CDR2 is YYREEE (reference sequence). CDR3 sequence reads: CASSLQQGAKTIQYF. DNA for the CDR3: TGTGCCAGCAGCTTGCAGCAGGGAGCCAAAACCATTCAGTACTTC. Complete variable domain (other parts from reference TRBV5-4 and TRBJ2-4): ETGVTQSPTHLIKTRGQQVTLRCSSQSGHNTVSWYQQALGQGPQFIFQYYREEENGRGNFPPRFSGLQFPNYSSELNVNALELDDSALYLCASSLQQGAKTIQYFGAGTRLSVL.

This chain uses TRBV19 with TRBJ2-7; TRBD2 aligns across 7 bases. Germline CDR1 and CDR2: LNHDA and SQIVND (reference sequence). CDR3 length: 14 residues. Trimming cost V 6 bases and J 2 bases; bases outside gene matches: 7. CDR3 amino acids: CASSPGRGTYEQYF. CDR3 DNA: TGTGCCAGTAGCCCGGGGCGGGGGACCTACGAGCAGTACTTC.

The chain uses TRBV12-3 or TRBV12-4 and TRBJ1-1, with D perhaps TRBD1 (5 bases). V was trimmed by 3 bases and J by 2 bases, leaving 10 bases between them. The CDR3 runs to 14 residues. In nucleotides, the CDR3 is TGTGCCAGCAGTTTGCCGGGGCTAAACACTGAAGCTTTCTTT. Its translation is CASSLPGLNTEAFF.

This clonotype was picked up many times. This sequence joins TRBV7-9 and TRBJ1-5; maybe TRBD1 (5 bases). Germline-derived CDR1 and CDR2 are SEHNR and FQNEAQ (reference sequence). The CDR3 is made up of 13 amino acids. V gave up 4 bases and J gave up 11 bases, with 15 bases separating them. CDR3 coding DNA: TGTGCCAGCAGCTCGGACATCGTTATGGCCCAGCATTTT. Translation gives CASSSDIVMAQHF.

There are many counts of this clonotype. This chain links TRBV12-3 or TRBV12-4 with TRBJ2-3; 7 nucleotides agree with TRBD1. Trimming at V came to 6 bases and at J to 2 bases, leaving 8 bases not matched to a gene. This CDR3 has 15 residues. The DNA of the CDR3 is TGTGCCAGCAGCCTTTACAGGGGTCCCACAGATACGCAGTATTTT. Protein: CASSLYRGPTDTQYF.

This rearrangement joins TRBV5-4 to TRBJ2-2, with 9 positions matching TRBD1. Trimming took 1 base from V and 7 from J; bases not matched to a gene: 11. Germline lookup yields CDR1 SGHNT and CDR2 YYREEE (reference sequence). This CDR3 is built from 17 residues. The CDR3 coding sequence is TGTGCCAGCAGCTTGAAATTAGGGACAGGGTATATCGGGGAGCTGTTTTTT. It yields the protein CASSLKLGTGYIGELFF.

This clonotype was seen a handful of times. This sequence joins TRBV5-1 and TRBJ2-3, with D possibly being TRBD1 (8 bases). Trimming cost V 4 bases and J 0 bases, with 15 bases left between them. CDR3 length: 16 amino acids. Germline CDR1 is SGHRS and CDR2 is YFSETQ. The CDR3 DNA follows: TGCGCCAGCAGCATCCTACAGGGGGGGAGCACAGATACGCAGTATTTT. Encoded protein: CASSILQGGSTDTQYF.

This clonotype was found many times. The chain links TRBV7-9 to TRBJ1-1; possibly TRBD1 for D (6 bases). This CDR3 is 13 amino acids long. V was clipped by 9 bases and J by 0 bases, with 11 bases between them. Per germline, CDR1 SEHNR and CDR2 FQNEAQ (reference sequence). The CDR3 reads CASGGGLNTEAFF. The CDR3 DNA reads as TGTGCCAGTGGGGGGGGGCTGAACACTGAAGCTTTCTTT. Complete variable domain (other parts from reference TRBV7-9 and TRBJ1-1): DTGVSQNPRHKITKRGQNVTFRCDPISEHNRLYWYRQTLGQGPEFLTYFQNEAQLEKSRLLSDRFSAERPKGSFSTLEIQRTEQGDSAMYLCASGGGLNTEAFFGQGTRLTVV.

This chain connects TRBV7-9 to TRBJ2-1; no clear D gene. The CDR3 contains 17 residues. The V gene's germline CDR1 is SEHNR and CDR2 FQNEAQ (reference sequence). V gave up 4 bases and J gave up 0 bases, with 16 bases separating them. The CDR3 region is CASSSLIRQLSYNEQFF. CDR3 nucleotides: TGTGCCAGCAGCTCTCTAATCAGGCAGCTCTCCTACAATGAGCAGTTCTTC.

The chain links TRBV19 to TRBJ2-7; D gene ambiguous. The CDR3 has 14 residues. Germline V lookup: CDR1 LNHDA, CDR2 SQIVND (reference sequence). Trimming took 0 bases from V and 3 from J, leaving 9 bases between them. CDR3 sequence: CASSIDSGSYEQYF. The DNA for the CDR3 is TGTGCCAGTAGTATAGACTCAGGCAGCTACGAGCAGTACTTC.

V and J are TRBV30 and TRBJ2-1; 9 nucleotides match TRBD2. CDR3 size: 14 residues. V lost 2 bases and J lost 8; bases outside the gene matches: 7. Germline V gene sequence: CDR1 GTSNPN, CDR2 SVGIG (reference sequence). The CDR3 protein is CAWSTGLALDEQFF. The CDR3 DNA follows: TGTGCCTGGAGTACGGGACTAGCACTCGATGAGCAGTTCTTC. The whole variable domain, filled in from reference TRBV30 and TRBJ2-1, reads SQTIHQWPATLVQPVGSPLSLECTVEGTSNPNLYWYRQAAGRGLQLLFYSVGIGQISSEVPQNLSASRPQDRQFILSSKKLLLSDSGFYLCAWSTGLALDEQFFGPGTRLTVL.

This clonotype occurred many times. The genes are TRBV4-1 and TRBJ2-1, with 13 bases aligning to TRBD2. Germline values: CDR1 MGHRA, CDR2 YSYEKL. CDR3 length: 18 residues. V dropped 0 bases and J dropped 4; count of bases not matched to a gene: 6. The CDR3 here is CASSQDTTTSGRYNEQFF. For the CDR3, the DNA is TGCGCCAGCAGCCAAGATACTACGACTAGCGGGAGGTACAATGAGCAGTTCTTC.

As regards this clonotype: In this CDR3 the conserved last residue, phenylalanine or tryptophan, is missing, so a read error is likely. The DNA is left out, because the CDR3 cannot be placed on it with certainty; the CDR3 is given as TCRdb lists it. The V gene is TRBV21-1, the J gene TRBJ2-7. TRBV21-1 is termed a pseudogene. Inclusive of both ends, the CDR3 amounts to 16 amino acids. CDR3 loop: CASSKGGLVGFYEQYL.

This clonotype was recorded many times. This chain's CDR3 is CASTSMRGAAEQYF. For the CDR3, the DNA is TGTGCCAGCACCAGTATGAGGGGCGCGGCCGAGCAGTACTTC. The chain combines TRBV6-2 or TRBV6-3 with TRBJ2-7; D is tentatively TRBD1 or TRBD2 (5 bases each). The V end was cut by 7 bases, the J end by 6 bases, with 19 bases between. CDR3 length: 14 amino acids. Germline-derived CDR1 and CDR2 are MNHEY and SVGEGT.

This clonotype has a handful of counts. The chain uses TRBV7-9 and TRBJ2-5, with a tentative D call TRBD2 (7 bases). The germline V gene has CDR1 SEHNR and CDR2 FQNEAQ (reference sequence). The ends were cut back, 5 bases at V and 4 bases at J, with 17 bases in the middle. This CDR3 contains 15 residues. The CDR3 sequence: CASSAPFGGLETQYF. The CDR3 DNA reads TGTGCCAGCAGCGCTCCATTCGGGGGGCTAGAGACCCAGTACTTC.

Regarding this clonotype: The junction does not match germline at one end; this may be a read error. V gene TRBV12-3 or TRBV12-4 combines with J gene TRBJ1-2; D is unresolved. The CDR3 contains 16 residues. CDR3 bases: TGTGCCAGCGGTTTCTCGACCTGTTCGGCTAACTATGGCTACACCTTC. Its translation: CASGFSTCSANYGYTF.

This clonotype was detected many times. V and J are TRBV7-2 and TRBJ1-5; no clear D gene. Germline V gene sequence: CDR1 SGHTA, CDR2 FQGNSA. The V and J ends lost 5 bases and 5 bases respectively, with 10 bases between them. The CDR3 spans 13 residues. The CDR3 region is CASSPEIYQPQHF. The CDR3 bases are TGTGCCAGCAGCCCCGAAATATATCAGCCCCAGCATTTT.

This clonotype turned up a few times. V is TRBV20-1 and J is TRBJ2-2; 8 bases agree with TRBD2. The V and J ends lost 0 bases and 8 bases, in that order; junction bases with no gene match: 8. The germline gives CDR1 DFQATT, CDR2 SNEGSKA (reference sequence). This CDR3 spans 15 amino acids. CDR3 nucleotide sequence: TGCAGTGCTAGAGAAACTAGCGGACCCTTGGGGGAGCTGTTTTTT. It is translated as CSARETSGPLGELFF.

With regard to this clonotype: Since a much larger clone is just one base distant, this may be a read error. The CDR3 ends on some other residue instead of the conserved phenylalanine or tryptophan, so this is likely a read error. The rearrangement uses TRBV7-8 and TRBJ1-5; 7 bases are shared with TRBD1. V shed 4 bases and J 3 bases; nucleotides not matched to a gene: 9. The V gene's germline CDR1 is SGHVS and CDR2 FQNEAQ. CDR3 length equals 16 residues. The CDR3 DNA reads TGTGCCAGCAGCTCAAAGTACAGGGGACCCAATCAGCCCCAGCATCTT. It yields the protein CASSSKYRGPNQPQHL.

This clonotype was observed many times. The chain combines TRBV21-1 with TRBJ2-5. TRBV21-1 is noted as a pseudogene. This CDR3 is 12 amino acids long. The CDR3 bases are TGTGCCAGCAGCAAGATGGGGGAGACCCAGTACTTC. Its translation: CASSKMGETQYF.

Only a few counts were recorded for this clonotype. The chain employs TRBV27 and TRBJ2-5; D may be TRBD2 (6 bases). Germline lookup yields CDR1 MNHEY and CDR2 SMNVEV (reference sequence). This CDR3 has 17 residues. V shed 5 bases and J shed 1 base, with 20 bases lying between them. The CDR3 loop is CASSERVLHLAQETQYF. The CDR3 coding sequence is TGTGCCAGCAGTGAGCGGGTCCTACACCTTGCCCAAGAGACCCAGTACTTC.

The chain carries TRBV6-2 or TRBV6-3 and TRBJ2-1; D remains unclear. Germline CDR1 and CDR2: MNHEY and SVGEGT. The CDR3 consists of 13 residues. Trimming pared 0 bases from V and 9 bases from J, leaving 9 bases between. The CDR3 loop reads CASSYSYVGEQFF. The CDR3 DNA reads as TGTGCCAGCAGTTACTCGTATGTGGGTGAGCAGTTCTTC.

This clonotype has at least ten counts. The chain joins TRBV15 to TRBJ2-7; 8 nucleotides agree with TRBD1. With V trimmed by 4 bases and J by 4 bases, 6 bases remained unmatched. The CDR3 runs 14 residues. Looked up from germline, CDR1 is LNHNV and CDR2 is YYDKDF (reference sequence). CDR3 DNA: TGTGCCACCAGCAACCGGACAGGGCTGTACGAGCAGTACTTC. Encoded protein: CATSNRTGLYEQYF.

The genes are TRBV27 and TRBJ2-1, with 10 bases lining up with TRBD2. The CDR3 is 17 residues long. CDR1 is MNHEY, CDR2 SMNVEV, per germline (reference sequence). Trimming removed 4 bases from V and 5 bases from J; junction bases left unmatched: 11. For the CDR3, the DNA is TGTGCCAGCAGTTGGTTGAGTTCAGCGGGGGGGCACAATGAGCAGTTCTTC. It translates to CASSWLSSAGGHNEQFF.

At least ten counts were recorded for this clonotype. The rearrangement links TRBV30 to TRBJ1-2; D uncertain. The CDR3 covers 11 residues. In germline, CDR1 is GTSNPN, CDR2 SVGIG (reference sequence). The V and J ends lost 1 base and 2 bases respectively, with 2 bases between them. This chain's CDR3 is CAWSENYGYTF. The CDR3 DNA follows: TGTGCCTGGAGTGAAAACTATGGCTACACCTTC.